This entry is about one TCR beta chain. V gave up 3 bases and J gave up 2 bases, with 11 bases separating them. This CDR3 contains 16 residues. CDR1 is LNHDA and CDR2 is SQIVND in the germline V gene (reference sequence). This sample is part of a study of cytomegalovirus exposure and HLA in healthy donors. With 60 Vbeta and 13 Jbeta primers, the PCR was carried out. The repertoire was sequenced with immunoSEQ multiplex PCR; TCRdb's copy has only in-frame clones and lacks some. The data hold 180,000 or so clones, with 70% to 80% observed a single time. This chain links TRBV19 with TRBJ2-6; tentative D call: TRBD1 (6 bases). The sequenced sample was PBMCs. This receptor was identified in a man younger than 30 in good health and CMV-seronegative. CDR3 nucleotides: TGTGCCAGTAGTATGAGAGGGGGTACTGGGGCCAACGTCCTGACTTTC. Its translation: CASSMRGGTGANVLTF.